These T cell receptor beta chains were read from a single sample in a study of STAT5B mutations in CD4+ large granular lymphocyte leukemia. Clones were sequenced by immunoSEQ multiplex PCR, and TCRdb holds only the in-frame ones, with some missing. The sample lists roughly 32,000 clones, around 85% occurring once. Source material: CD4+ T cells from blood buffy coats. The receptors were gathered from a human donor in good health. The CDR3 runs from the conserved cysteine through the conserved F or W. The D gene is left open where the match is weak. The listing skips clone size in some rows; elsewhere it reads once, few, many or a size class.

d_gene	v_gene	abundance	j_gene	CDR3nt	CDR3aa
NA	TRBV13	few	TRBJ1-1	TGTGCCAGCAGCTCACGCCCCGGGACCTACGGCATAGGGAACACTGAAGCTTTCTTT	CASSSRPGTYGIGNTEAFF
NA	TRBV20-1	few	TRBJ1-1	TGCAGTGCATTTCTCACTGAAGCTTTCTTT	CSAFLTEAFF
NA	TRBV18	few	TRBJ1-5	TGTGCCAGCTCACCGGGGAGCGAAAATCAGCCCCAGCATTTT	CASSPGSENQPQHF
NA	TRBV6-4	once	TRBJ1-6	TGTGCCAGCAGTGACTCCTTCGGAAGCTCACCCCTCCACTTT	CASSDSFGSSPLHF
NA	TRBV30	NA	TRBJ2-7	TGTGCCTGGAGACCGCAGAGGGATACCTACGAGCAGTACTTC	CAWRPQRDTYEQYF
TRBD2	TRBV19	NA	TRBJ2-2	TGTGCCAGTAGCGAACTAGCGGGAGGGCCCGGGGAGCTGTTTTTT	CASSELAGGPGELFF
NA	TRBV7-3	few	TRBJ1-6	TGTGCCAGCAGCTTAATTCCGTATAATTCACCCCTCCACTTT	CASSLIPYNSPLHF
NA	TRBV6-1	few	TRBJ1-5	TGTGCCAGCAGTGAAATCAATCAGCCCCAGCATTTT	CASSEINQPQHF
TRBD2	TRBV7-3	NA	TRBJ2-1	TGTGCCAGCAGCTTGGGACTAGCGGGGGTTCTTAATGAGCAGTTCTTC	CASSLGLAGVLNEQFF
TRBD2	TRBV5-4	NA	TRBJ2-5	TGTGCCTTCGCGGGGACTAGCGGGGGGTGGGAGAAGACCCAGTACTTC	CAFAGTSGGWEKTQYF
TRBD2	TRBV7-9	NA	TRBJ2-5	TGTGCCAGCAGCTTACAACCGATGACTAGCAGATCCCAAGAGACCCAGTACTTC	CASSLQPMTSRSQETQYF
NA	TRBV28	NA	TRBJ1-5	TGTGCCAGCAGTTTATCGCAGGTAGTCGATCAGCCCCAGCATTTT	CASSLSQVVDQPQHF
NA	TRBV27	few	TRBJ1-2	TGTGCCAGCAGTCCGACGAAGGGACGGTCAAGCCTCTTC	CASSPTKGRSSLF
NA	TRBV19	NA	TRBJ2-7	TGTGCCAGTAGTTCCAGGACGGCCACCTACGAGCAGTACTTC	CASSSRTATYEQYF
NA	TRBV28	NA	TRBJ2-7	TGTGCCAGCAGTTTGGGACAATTCTACGAGCAGTACTTC	CASSLGQFYEQYF
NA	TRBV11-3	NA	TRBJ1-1	TGTGCCAGCTTAGACAGGCGGAACACTGAAGCTTTCTTT	CASLDRRNTEAFF
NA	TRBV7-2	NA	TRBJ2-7	TGTGCCAGCAGCTTAGGTTCGACTAGTGGCTACGAGCAGTACTTC	CASSLGSTSGYEQYF
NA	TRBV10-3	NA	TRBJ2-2	TGTGCCATCACGGATAAGGGGTGGGACACCGGGGAGCTGTTTTTT	CAITDKGWDTGELFF
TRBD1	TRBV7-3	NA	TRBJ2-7	TGTGCCAGCAGCTTAGCTGCGTGGACAGGGCGGTACGAGCAGTACTTC	CASSLAAWTGRYEQYF
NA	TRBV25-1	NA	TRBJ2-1	TGTGCCAGCAGTGCGTCAGGGTCGGATGAGCAGTTCTTC	CASSASGSDEQFF
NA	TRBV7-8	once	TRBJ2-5	TGTGCCAGCAGCCCGGGACGGGGACAAGAGACCCAGTACTTC	CASSPGRGQETQYF
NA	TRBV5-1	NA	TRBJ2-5	TGCGCCAGCAGCACAGAAGCGGAAACCCAGTACTTC	CASSTEAETQYF
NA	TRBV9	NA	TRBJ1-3	TGTGCCAGCAGCGTAGTGTCCACTGGAAACACCATATATTTT	CASSVVSTGNTIYF
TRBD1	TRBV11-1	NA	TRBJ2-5	TGTGCCAGCAGATGGAGGGACAGGGCCCAAGAGACCCAGTACTTC	CASRWRDRAQETQYF
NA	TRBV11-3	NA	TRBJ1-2	TGTGCCAGCAGCTTCGAACAGCTACTACTCTTAAACTATGGCTACACCTTC	CASSFEQLLLLNYGYTF
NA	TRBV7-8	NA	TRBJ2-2	TGTGCCAGCAGATCCCAGGGGAACACCGGGGAGCTGTTTTTT	CASRSQGNTGELFF
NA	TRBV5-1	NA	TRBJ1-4	TGCGCCAGCAGTCGGACGGTTGGTGAAAAACTGTTTTTT	CASSRTVGEKLFF
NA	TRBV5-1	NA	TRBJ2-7	TGCGCCAGCAGCTTGGATGGCCAGGGGTTTAACGAGCAGTACTTC	CASSLDGQGFNEQYF
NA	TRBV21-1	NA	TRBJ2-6	TGTGCCAGCAGCAACGGTGGTTCCTCTGGGGCCAACGTCCTGACTTTC	CASSNGGSSGANVLTF
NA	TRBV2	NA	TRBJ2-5	TGTGCCAGCAGACAAGAGACCCAGTACTTC	CASRQETQYF
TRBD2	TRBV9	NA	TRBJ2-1	TGTGCCAGCAGCGCCGGGACTAGCGTCCCCAATGAGCAGTTCTTC	CASSAGTSVPNEQFF
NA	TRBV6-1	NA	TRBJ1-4	TGTGCCAGCAGTGAACTGGCAGGGGCGGGAGAAAAACTGTTTTTT	CASSELAGAGEKLFF
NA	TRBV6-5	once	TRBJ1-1	TGTGCCAGCAGTTACGGGGTAATGAACACTGAAGCTTTCTTT	CASSYGVMNTEAFF
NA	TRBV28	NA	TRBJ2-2	TGTGCCAGCAGTCAGGGGTCCGGGGAGCTGTTTTTT	CASSQGSGELFF
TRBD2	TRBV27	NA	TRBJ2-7	TGTGCCACTACCGGACAGGGACCAAGCGGGAGGGCCGTTTACGAGCAGTACTTC	CATTGQGPSGRAVYEQYF
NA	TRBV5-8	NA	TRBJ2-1	TGTGCCAGCAGCTTGCCGCCGGGTAGTTACAATGAGCAGTTCTTC	CASSLPPGSYNEQFF
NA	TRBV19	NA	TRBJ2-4	TGTGCCAGTGGACTCTCCTCGGACTCGAACATTCAGTACTTC	CASGLSSDSNIQYF
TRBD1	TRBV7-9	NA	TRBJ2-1	TGTGCCAGCAGCCCCGGACAGGGAAGCTTGAATGAGCAGTTCTTC	CASSPGQGSLNEQFF
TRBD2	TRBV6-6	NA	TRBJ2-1	TGTGCCAGCAGTCCGGGACTAGCGGGAGGGGGTAATGAGCAGTTCTTC	CASSPGLAGGGNEQFF
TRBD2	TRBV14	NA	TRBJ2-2	TGTGCCAGCAGCCAGAGGACTAGCGCCGGGGAGCTGTTTTTT	CASSQRTSAGELFF
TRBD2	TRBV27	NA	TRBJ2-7	TGTGCCAGCAGTTTACTGAGCGGGAGTATAAAAAACGAGCAGTACTTC	CASSLLSGSIKNEQYF
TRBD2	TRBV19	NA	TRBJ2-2	TGTGCCAGTAGTATGGGCGGGAGGGAAACCGGGGAGCTGTTTTTT	CASSMGGRETGELFF
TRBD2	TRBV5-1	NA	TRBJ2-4	TGCGCCAGCAGCTCGGGACTAGCGGGAGAGTTAGGAATTCAGTACTTC	CASSSGLAGELGIQYF
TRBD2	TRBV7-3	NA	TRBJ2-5	TGTGCCAGCAGCTTAATCGGGGGGGCCACTGAGACCCAGTACTTC	CASSLIGGATETQYF
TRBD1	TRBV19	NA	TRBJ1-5	TGTGCCAGTAGCTTAGCCGGGACAGGGGGCCATTTTAGCAATCAGCCCCAGCATTTT	CASSLAGTGGHFSNQPQHF
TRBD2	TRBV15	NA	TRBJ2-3	TGTGCCACCAGCAGGTCGGGACTAGCGGGGATAGATACGCAGTATTTT	CATSRSGLAGIDTQYF
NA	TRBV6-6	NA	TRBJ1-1	TGTGCCAGCAGTACCCAGGGTGGGTGGACTGAAGCTTTCTTT	CASSTQGGWTEAFF
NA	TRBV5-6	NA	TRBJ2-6	TGTGCCAGCAGCTTACAAATTAACTCTGGGGCCAACGTCCTGACTTTC	CASSLQINSGANVLTF
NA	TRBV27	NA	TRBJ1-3	TGTGCCAGTCCGGGGGCGGCGTTGGGCCCGGACCCTGGAAACACCATATATTTT	CASPGAALGPDPGNTIYF
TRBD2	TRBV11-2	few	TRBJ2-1	TGTGCCAGCAGCCCAGGGACTATAACCTACAATGAGCAGTTCTTC	CASSPGTITYNEQFF
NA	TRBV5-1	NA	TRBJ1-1	TGCGCCACCCAGCTTGCTGGAGGAACTGAAGCTTTCTTT	CATQLAGGTEAFF
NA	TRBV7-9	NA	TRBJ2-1	TGTGCCAGCACCCTATTCGGGGTCAATGAGCAGTTCTTC	CASTLFGVNEQFF
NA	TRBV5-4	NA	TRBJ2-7	TGTGCCAGCAGCTTGACTATTCGAGGAGGGGGCGACGAGCAGTACTTC	CASSLTIRGGGDEQYF
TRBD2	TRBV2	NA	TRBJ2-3	TGTGCCAGCCGGCCTCTACTAGCGGGAAGCACAGATACGCAGTATTTT	CASRPLLAGSTDTQYF